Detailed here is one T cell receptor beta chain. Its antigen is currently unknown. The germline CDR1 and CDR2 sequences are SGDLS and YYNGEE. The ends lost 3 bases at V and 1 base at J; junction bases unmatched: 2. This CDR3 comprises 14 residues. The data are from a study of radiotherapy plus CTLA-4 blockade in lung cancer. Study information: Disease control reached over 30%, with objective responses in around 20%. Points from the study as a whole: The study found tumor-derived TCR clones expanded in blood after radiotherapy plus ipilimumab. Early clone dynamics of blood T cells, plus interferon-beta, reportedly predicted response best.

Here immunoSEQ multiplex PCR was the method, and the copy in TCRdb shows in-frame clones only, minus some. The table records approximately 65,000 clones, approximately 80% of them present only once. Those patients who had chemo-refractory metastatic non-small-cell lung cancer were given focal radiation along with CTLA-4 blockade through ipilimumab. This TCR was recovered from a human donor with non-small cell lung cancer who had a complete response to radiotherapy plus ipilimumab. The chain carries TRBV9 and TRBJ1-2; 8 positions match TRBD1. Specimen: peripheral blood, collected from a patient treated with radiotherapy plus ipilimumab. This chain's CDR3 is CASSAGQGNYGYTF. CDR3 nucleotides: TGTGCCAGCAGCGCAGGACAGGGTAACTATGGCTACACCTTC.